This is a list of T cell receptor beta chains from one sample in a study of blood T cell repertoires in COVID-19. Profiled with immunoSEQ multiplex PCR; TCRdb holds only in-frame clones, not every one. The table has about 180,000 clones, about 81% seen once. The sample comprised peripheral blood. All receptors derive from a woman at least 80 years old with COVID-19, enrolled during active disease. Both conserved end residues are part of each CDR3. A D gene is named only where the DNA matches it firmly. Part of the rows lack a size; the others show once, few, many or a class for expanded clones.

cdr3_length clone_size d_call j_call v_call cdr3_aa cdr3_nt
15 NA NA TRBJ1-4 TRBV3-1/TRBV3-2 CASSQDLELGEKLFF TGTGCCAGCAGCCAAGATTTGGAGCTAGGTGAAAAACTGTTTTTT
13 NA NA TRBJ1-1 TRBV11-3 CASSQDRNTEAFF TGTGCCAGCAGCCAGGACAGGAACACTGAAGCTTTCTTT
13 once NA TRBJ2-1 TRBV20-1 CSASETGFNEQFF TGCAGTGCTAGTGAAACGGGGTTCAATGAGCAGTTCTTC
14 NA TRBD2 TRBJ2-3 TRBV27 CASRGRGGPDTQYF TGTGCCAGCCGCGGGAGGGGGGGTCCGGATACGCAGTATTTT
15 NA TRBD1 TRBJ1-6 TRBV5-4 CASSHDRGSNSPLHF TGTGCCAGCAGCCACGACAGGGGAAGTAATTCACCCCTCCACTTT
13 NA NA TRBJ2-5 TRBV21-1 CASTGGGMETQYF TGTGCCAGCACAGGAGGGGGCATGGAGACCCAGTACTTC
15 NA TRBD1 TRBJ2-5 TRBV7-2 CASSPRTGGMETQYF TGTGCCAGCAGCCCAAGGACAGGGGGCATGGAGACCCAGTACTTC
15 NA TRBD2 TRBJ2-1 TRBV3-1/TRBV3-2 CASRYSSGPYNEQFF TGTGCCAGCAGGTATTCTAGCGGACCCTACAATGAGCAGTTCTTC
15 few TRBD1 TRBJ2-7 TRBV19 CASSNPGQGFYEQYF TGTGCCAGTAGTAATCCGGGACAGGGATTCTACGAGCAGTACTTC
14 NA NA TRBJ1-5 TRBV19 CASSIGVGDWPQHF TGTGCCAGTAGTATTGGGGTCGGGGATTGGCCCCAGCATTTT
14 NA NA TRBJ2-1 TRBV4-2 CASSQLTGHNEQFF TGTGCCAGCAGCCAACTCACAGGGCACAATGAGCAGTTCTTC
15 NA TRBD1 TRBJ1-2 TRBV4-3 CASSPQATGGYGYTF TGCGCCAGCAGCCCGCAAGCAACAGGGGGATATGGCTACACCTTC
17 NA TRBD1 TRBJ2-2 TRBV4-2 CASSQPGGVVGTGELFF TGTGCCAGCAGCCAACCAGGGGGCGTTGTGGGAACCGGGGAGCTGTTTTTT
16 NA TRBD2 TRBJ2-3 TRBV9 CASSVAVAGGLDTQYF TGTGCCAGCAGCGTAGCGGTAGCGGGAGGGCTGGATACGCAGTATTTT
14 NA NA TRBJ2-7 TRBV10-3 CAIKGGGGGYEQYF TGTGCCATCAAAGGTGGGGGGGGCGGCTACGAGCAGTACTTC
14 NA NA TRBJ2-7 TRBV5-6 CASSPISKTYEQYF TGTGCCAGCAGCCCCATCAGTAAAACCTACGAGCAGTACTTC
14 NA NA TRBJ1-4 TRBV28 CASSVAGVDEKLFF TGTGCCAGCAGTGTTGCCGGGGTGGATGAAAAACTGTTTTTT
12 NA TRBD1 TRBJ2-7 TRBV6-5 CAGRDRGYEQYF TGTGCCGGACGGGACAGGGGCTACGAGCAGTACTTC
12 NA TRBD2 TRBJ2-7 TRBV7-9 CASRLGGYEQYF TGTGCCAGCAGGCTCGGGGGGTACGAGCAGTACTTC
21 once TRBD1 TRBJ1-5 TRBV19 CASSIGRGKTGVSNSNQPQHF TGTGCCAGTAGTATCGGCAGGGGGAAAACAGGGGTTAGTAATAGCAATCAGCCCCAGCATTTT
15 once NA TRBJ2-3 TRBV4-2 CASSQDQGFLDTQYF TGTGCCAGCAGCCAAGATCAGGGCTTCTTAGATACGCAGTATTTT
15 NA TRBD2 TRBJ2-7 TRBV19 CASSIRLASHYEQYF TGTGCCAGTAGTATAAGACTAGCAAGTCACTACGAGCAGTACTTC
16 NA TRBD2 TRBJ2-5 TRBV28 CASSRLSGRGQETQYF TGTGCCAGCAGTCGTCTCAGCGGGAGGGGTCAAGAGACCCAGTACTTC
14 once NA TRBJ1-2 TRBV5-6 CASSPGGGGYGYTF TGTGCCAGCAGCCCCGGGGGGGGTGGCTATGGCTACACCTTC
15 once TRBD2 TRBJ2-1 TRBV6-5 CASSYGTSGYNEQFF TGTGCCAGCAGTTATGGGACTAGCGGCTACAATGAGCAGTTCTTC
16 NA NA TRBJ1-5 TRBV10-3 CAIRFTTGSGNQPQHF TGTGCCATCAGATTTACGACAGGTTCGGGCAATCAGCCCCAGCATTTT
13 NA TRBD1 TRBJ1-1 TRBV10-3 CAISTTGGTEAFF TGTGCCATCAGTACGACAGGGGGGACTGAAGCTTTCTTT
12 NA NA TRBJ1-1 TRBV12-3/TRBV12-4 CASSFHTTEAFF TGTGCCAGCAGTTTCCACACCACTGAAGCTTTCTTT
13 NA TRBD2 TRBJ2-7 TRBV27 CASRLAGTYEQYF TGTGCCAGCCGACTAGCGGGGACCTACGAGCAGTACTTC
17 NA NA TRBJ1-3 TRBV28 CASSSNAESSSGNTIYF TGTGCCAGCAGTTCCAACGCTGAGTCGAGCTCTGGAAACACCATATATTTT
16 NA NA TRBJ2-1 TRBV5-1 CASSLVHSGSYNEQFF TGCGCCAGCAGCTTGGTTCACAGCGGCTCCTACAATGAGCAGTTCTTC
16 NA TRBD1 TRBJ2-2 TRBV18 CASSPGQGKNTGELFF TGTGCCAGCTCACCGGGACAGGGGAAGAACACCGGGGAGCTGTTTTTT
16 once NA TRBJ2-1 TRBV7-2 CASSLDLLSSYNEQFF TGTGCCAGCAGCTTAGACCTACTGAGCTCCTACAATGAGCAGTTCTTC
13 many NA TRBJ1-2 TRBV5-6 CASSLAGMVAYTF TGTGCCAGCAGCTTGGCAGGGATGGTTGCCTACACCTTC
15 NA TRBD2 TRBJ2-2 TRBV2 CASSGTSGNTGELFF TGTGCCAGCAGTGGGACTAGCGGAAACACCGGGGAGCTGTTTTTT
14 NA TRBD2 TRBJ2-1 TRBV5-8 CASSLGTSVGEQFF TGTGCCAGCAGCTTGGGGACTAGCGTGGGTGAGCAGTTCTTC
16 once TRBD1 TRBJ2-7 TRBV5-1 CASSQVTGTASYEQYF TGCGCCAGCAGCCAGGTTACTGGGACAGCAAGCTACGAGCAGTACTTC
14 NA TRBD1 TRBJ1-4 TRBV10-3 CATRTGASNEKLFF TGTGCCACAAGGACAGGGGCGAGTAATGAAAAACTGTTTTTT
15 once NA TRBJ2-5 TRBV27 CASSSTPHPQETQYF TGTGCCAGCAGTTCCACACCCCACCCCCAAGAGACCCAGTACTTC
17 NA NA TRBJ2-6 TRBV9 CASSVVGGPSGANVLTF TGTGCCAGCAGCGTAGTCGGGGGGCCCTCTGGGGCCAACGTCCTGACTTTC
14 NA NA TRBJ1-4 TRBV19 CASNGGIRDEKLFF TGTGCCAGTAATGGGGGGATCCGCGACGAAAAACTGTTTTTT
14 NA TRBD1 TRBJ2-7 TRBV5-5 CASSPTGGSYEQYF TGTGCCAGCAGCCCGACAGGGGGCTCCTACGAGCAGTACTTC
13 NA NA TRBJ1-6 TRBV6-2/TRBV6-3 CASSRGGDSPLHF TGTGCCAGCAGTCGAGGGGGAGATTCACCCCTCCACTTT
15 NA TRBD2 TRBJ2-1 TRBV5-1 CASSLAGLVHNEQFF TGCGCCAGCAGCTTGGCGGGACTAGTTCACAATGAGCAGTTCTTC
15 few NA TRBJ1-2 TRBV5-1 CASSFGVAGVDGYTF TGCGCCAGCAGCTTTGGGGTCGCGGGGGTTGATGGCTACACCTTC
11 NA NA TRBJ2-5 TRBV2 CASTQRATQYF TGTGCCAGCACTCAGAGGGCGACCCAGTACTTC
13 NA TRBD2 TRBJ2-1 TRBV5-1 CASSLVLANEQFF TGCGCCAGCAGCTTGGTACTAGCGAATGAGCAGTTCTTC